Below, 10 T cell receptor beta chains from the same sample are listed, as sequenced in a study of a mutant IDH1 vaccine in newly diagnosed glioma. The time point denotes: week 47, end of study. Topical imiquimod accompanied each vaccine dose, which consisted of 300 ug of mutant IDH1 20-mer peptide. Their antigens remain unidentified. The protocol was immunoSEQ multiplex PCR, while the TCRdb copy is restricted to in-frame clones and leaves out a portion. The sample records 50,000 to 65,000 clones, around three fifths being singletons. Material: peripheral blood mononuclear cells (PBMCs), obtained from a glioma patient whose treatment included an IDH1 peptide vaccine. These receptors all stem from a man aged 35 to 55 with glioma. Some clones in this sample may be carry-over from other donors' samples.

The rearrangement uses TRBV10-3 and TRBJ1-2, with 10 bases that match TRBD1. Germline assignment: CDR1 ENHRY and CDR2 SYGVKD. The CDR3 loop spans 14 amino acids. Trimming at V came to 7 bases and at J to 5 bases, leaving 7 bases not matched to a gene. The CDR3 sequence: CAITNSGQGYGYTF. In DNA form, the CDR3 reads TGTGCCATCACTAATTCGGGACAGGGGTATGGCTACACCTTC.

The CDR3 here is CASSFRQGTSEYEQYF. CDR3 DNA sequence: TGTGCCAGCAGCTTTCGACAGGGGACTAGCGAGTACGAGCAGTACTTC. The chain joins TRBV5-8 to TRBJ2-7; TRBD2 agrees at 10 bases. The CDR3 covers 16 residues. The germline CDR1 and CDR2 sequences are SGHTS and YDEGEE. The junction had 9 bases not matched to a gene; V was cut back by 2 bases and J by 4 bases.

This clone was detected a few times. The chain has TRBV7-2 and TRBJ2-5; D is perhaps TRBD2 (6 bases). Germline V gene sequence: CDR1 SGHTA, CDR2 FQGNSA. The CDR3 spans 13 residues. Trimming removed 4 bases at V and 4 bases at J, with 10 bases between. The DNA of the CDR3 is TGTGCCAGCAGCTGGGGACTGACAGAGACCCAGTACTTC. Translating gives CASSWGLTETQYF.

This clone came up once. J is TRBJ2-1 and V is TRBV5-1, with D unclear. Germline lookup yields CDR1 SGHRS and CDR2 YFSETQ. The germline V and J ends were trimmed by 5 bases and 9 bases, with 12 bases remaining between them. The CDR3 has 12 residues. Here the CDR3 DNA reads TGCGCCAGCAGGGGGATCGAGGTTGAGCAGTTCTTC. As protein: CASRGIEVEQFF.

The chain combines TRBV20-1 with TRBJ1-2, with TRBD1 matching 7 bases. Germline V gives CDR1 DFQATT, CDR2 SNEGSKA (reference sequence). With V trimmed by 6 bases and J by 4 bases, 2 bases remained unmatched. CDR3 length: 11 amino acids. CDR3 bases: TGCAGTGCCCCAGGGGGCTATGGCTACACCTTC. It codes for CSAPGGYGYTF.

The rearrangement joins TRBV5-1 to TRBJ2-3, with D uncertain. Trimming pared 2 bases from V and 3 bases from J, leaving 10 bases between. CDR1 and CDR2 from the germline V gene are SGHRS and YFSETQ. CDR3 length: 14 amino acids. CDR3 coding DNA: TGCGCCAGCAGCTTAAACGCGGCAACAGATACGCAGTATTTT. Encoded protein: CASSLNAATDTQYF.

V and J are TRBV5-1 and TRBJ2-7; tentatively, D is TRBD1 (6 bases). CDR1 SGHRS and CDR2 YFSETQ come from the germline V gene. The CDR3 runs 16 residues. The V and J ends lost 0 bases and 2 bases respectively, with 15 bases between them. CDR3 amino acids: CASSLDRAGVAYEQYF. CDR3 coding DNA: TGCGCCAGCAGCTTGGATAGAGCAGGGGTCGCCTACGAGCAGTACTTC.

The rearrangement joins TRBV27 to TRBJ2-7, with a tentative D call TRBD2 (6 bases). This CDR3 has 16 amino acids. The germline V gene encodes CDR1 MNHEY and CDR2 SMNVEV (reference sequence). Trimming removed 3 bases at V and 4 bases at J, with 19 bases between. CDR3 DNA sequence: TGTGCCAGCAGTTTGGCCTGGAGGGCAGGGTCGTACGAGCAGTACTTC. Its protein is CASSLAWRAGSYEQYF.

This chain links TRBV10-3 with TRBJ2-1; 10 nucleotides agree with TRBD2. V shed 2 bases and J 7 bases; nucleotides not matched to a gene: 8. CDR1 is ENHRY, CDR2 SYGVKD, per germline. This CDR3 is built from 16 residues. CDR3 sequence (DNA): TGTGCCATCAGTGAGGCGGGACTAGCGAGGGAGAATGAGCAGTTCTTC. Translated: CAISEAGLARENEQFF.

This clone was seen more than once but under ten times. The gene calls are TRBV7-9 and TRBJ1-2; tentative D call: TRBD1 (5 bases). Germline CDR1 and CDR2: SEHNR and FQNEAQ (reference sequence). The CDR3 consists of 15 residues. Deletions cut 6 bases from V and 6 bases from J, with 20 bases between. CDR3 sequence (DNA): TGTGCCAGCAGGAGCTCTGGGGGTGAAGGGCATGGCTACACCTTC. The encoded protein is CASRSSGGEGHGYTF.